The 28 T cell receptor beta chains listed next were all sequenced from one sample in a study of cytomegalovirus exposure and HLA in healthy donors. The PCR ran on 60 Vbeta and 13 Jbeta primers. The repertoire was sequenced with immunoSEQ multiplex PCR; TCRdb's copy has only in-frame clones and lacks some. The data show around 140,000 clones, roughly 79% seen once. Sequenced sample: PBMCs. The receptors originated from a woman younger than 35 in good health and CMV-seronegative.

The V call is TRBV7-9, the J call TRBJ2-3; the D is unclear. This CDR3 has 12 residues. Germline-derived CDR1 and CDR2 are SEHNR and FQNEAQ (reference sequence). V lost 3 bases, J lost 2 bases, and 3 bases lay in between. The CDR3 region is CASSFLTDTQYF. The CDR3 DNA reads TGTGCCAGCAGCTTTCTCACAGATACGCAGTATTTT.

This chain joins TRBV25-1 and TRBJ1-1; TRBD1 matches at 8 bases. Germline V CDR1 and CDR2: MGHDK, SYGVNS. The CDR3 has 14 residues. Losses at the gene ends were 6 bases for V and 5 bases for J; bases not matched to a gene: 8. As DNA, the CDR3 is TGTGCCAGCAGGGATGACAGGGGTTGGACTGAAGCTTTCTTT. The encoded protein is CASRDDRGWTEAFF.

This clone was seen only once. The chain combines TRBV5-6 with TRBJ2-2; D possibly corresponds to TRBD1 (6 bases). CDR1 SGHDT and CDR2 YYEEEE come from the germline V gene. V lost 4 bases and J 6 bases, leaving 22 bases between the germline ends. This CDR3 is 17 amino acids long. CDR3 coding DNA: TGTGCCAGCAGCCTAGGACAGCCCAATTGGTTATCCGGGGAGCTGTTTTTT. As protein: CASSLGQPNWLSGELFF.

The rearrangement joins TRBV4-1 to TRBJ1-1, with D perhaps TRBD1 (5 bases). There are 14 residues in the CDR3. Germline loops: CDR1 MGHRA, CDR2 YSYEKL. The V gene lost 1 base and the J gene lost 6 bases, with 12 bases spanning the gap. DNA for the CDR3: TGCGCCAGCAGCCAAGTTCAGGGATCCCCTGAAGCTTTCTTT. Protein: CASSQVQGSPEAFF.

This chain joins TRBV6-1 and TRBJ1-2; D remains unclear. The CDR3 loop spans 13 amino acids. Trimming pared 6 bases from V and 5 bases from J, leaving 13 bases between. CDR1 and CDR2 from the germline V gene are MNHNS and SASEGT. CDR3 DNA: TGTGCCAGCAGGACGGAGCCATCTTATGGCTACACCTTC. It codes for CASRTEPSYGYTF.

V is TRBV11-3 and J is TRBJ2-3; D ambiguous. V shed 5 bases and J shed 0 bases, with 6 bases lying between them. The CDR3 has 13 amino acids. Germline CDR1 SGHNT, CDR2 YENEEA. CDR3 nucleotide sequence: TGTGCCAGCAGCGAGCCCAGCACAGATACGCAGTATTTT. This codes for CASSEPSTDTQYF.

The chain employs TRBV5-1 and TRBJ1-3, with D possibly matching TRBD1 (6 bases). The V gene lost 2 bases and the J gene lost 0 bases, with 9 bases spanning the gap. The CDR3 runs to 15 residues. The germline CDR1 and CDR2 sequences are SGHRS and YFSETQ. CDR3 sequence reads: CASSFGGASGNTIYF. Here the CDR3 DNA reads TGCGCCAGCAGCTTTGGGGGGGCCTCTGGAAACACCATATATTTT.

The V call is TRBV6-1, the J call TRBJ2-7; 11 bases are a match to TRBD2. This CDR3 has 13 amino acids. Germline lookup yields CDR1 MNHNS and CDR2 SASEGT. V was pared by 5 bases and J by 5 bases, with 2 bases of the junction left unmatched. The CDR3 coding sequence is TGTGCCAGCAGTATACTAGCGGGAGACGAGCAGTACTTC. It translates to CASSILAGDEQYF.

This chain joins TRBV9 and TRBJ2-1, with 8 positions matching TRBD2. V dropped 0 bases and J dropped 11; count of bases not matched to a gene: 13. The CDR3 has 16 residues. The V gene's germline CDR1 is SGDLS and CDR2 YYNGEE. This chain's CDR3 is CASSVEAGGRTMKQFF. The CDR3 DNA reads TGTGCCAGCAGCGTAGAGGCGGGAGGACGGACAATGAAGCAGTTCTTC. Full variable domain (rest looked up from reference TRBV9 and TRBJ2-1): DSGVTQTPKHLITATGQRVTLRCSPRSGDLSVYWYQQSLDQGLQFLIQYYNGEERAKGNILERFSAQQFPDLHSELNLSSLELGDSALYFCASSVEAGGRTMKQFFGPGTRLTVL.

V is TRBV7-2 and J is TRBJ1-2; D remains ambiguous. Trimming shortened V by 1 base and J by 3 bases, and 6 bases separated the two germline ends. This CDR3 region has 13 residues. Germline V gene lookup returns CDR1 SGHTA and CDR2 FQGNSA. The CDR3 DNA follows: TGTGCCAGCAGCTTAGACAGTTACTATGGCTACACCTTC. It is translated as CASSLDSYYGYTF.

The chain carries TRBV29-1 and TRBJ1-5; D call uncertain. Germline lookup yields CDR1 SQVTM and CDR2 ANQGSEA. Trimming stripped 2 bases from V and 4 bases from J, with 21 bases between. CDR3 length: 17 residues. CDR3 sequence: CSVELAFRYLTNQPQHF. In DNA form, the CDR3 reads TGCAGCGTTGAATTAGCATTCCGGTACCTGACGAATCAGCCCCAGCATTTT.

This chain connects TRBV9 to TRBJ2-1; possibly TRBD1 for D (7 bases). V lost 4 bases and J 2 bases, leaving 28 bases between the germline ends. CDR3 length: 20 amino acids. The germline gives CDR1 SGDLS, CDR2 YYNGEE. CDR3 DNA: TGTGCCAGCAGCCCTCGACAGGGCTCCGTTAGCGGTTACCCCTACAATGAGCAGTTCTTC. Protein: CASSPRQGSVSGYPYNEQFF.

The chain employs TRBV7-9 and TRBJ1-5, with 10 bases that match TRBD1. The CDR3 has 16 amino acids. Looked up from germline, CDR1 is SEHNR and CDR2 is FQNEAQ (reference sequence). Germline trimming cut 3 bases from V and 4 bases from J; bases unmatched to any gene: 6. CDR3 in DNA: TGTGCCAGCAGCTTCGCCGGGACAGGGGAAAATCAGCCCCAGCATTTT. This encodes CASSFAGTGENQPQHF.

This clone was recorded a few times. CDR3 region: CASSPQGFSGYTF. The CDR3 DNA reads as TGTGCCAGCAGCCCACAGGGGTTCTCTGGCTACACCTTC. V usage is TRBV6-1 and J usage is TRBJ1-2; 7 bases match TRBD1. The germline V gene has CDR1 MNHNS and CDR2 SASEGT. The J segment lost 7 bases and the V segment lost 6 bases, leaving 8 bases of the junction unmatched. The CDR3 runs 13 residues.

In this sample, this clone turned up a few times. This sequence joins TRBV19 and TRBJ2-5, with TRBD1 matching over 8 bases. The CDR3 covers 13 residues. The junction had 4 bases not matched to a gene; V was cut back by 5 bases and J by 5 bases. Germline V gives CDR1 LNHDA, CDR2 SQIVND (reference sequence). CDR3 sequence: CASSWTGLETQYF. CDR3 DNA: TGTGCCAGTAGTTGGACAGGGTTGGAGACCCAGTACTTC.

This chain joins TRBV29-1 and TRBJ1-1; D not resolved. Trimming left V 8 bases short and J 8 bases short, with 12 bases between. The CDR3 extends over 10 amino acids. Germline-derived CDR1 and CDR2 are SQVTM and ANQGSEA. DNA for the CDR3: TGCAGCCTAGGAGAGCCCGAAGCTTTCTTT. Translated: CSLGEPEAFF.

This clone has only one observation. The chain uses TRBV7-9 and TRBJ2-3; tentatively, D is TRBD2 (5 bases). The CDR3 has 13 residues. V was shortened by 1 base and J by 6 bases, with 8 bases between the two germline ends. Looked up from germline, CDR1 is SEHNR and CDR2 is FQNEAQ (reference sequence). CDR3 in amino acids: CASSLEEADTQYF. CDR3 sequence (DNA): TGTGCCAGCAGCTTAGAGGAGGCGGATACGCAGTATTTT.

This chain joins TRBV27 and TRBJ2-7; D may be TRBD2 (6 bases). Germline CDR1 is MNHEY and CDR2 is SMNVEV (reference sequence). V dropped 6 bases and J dropped 2 bases, with 17 bases sitting between them. This CDR3 comprises 15 residues. This CDR3 reads CASRTSFSGAYEQYF. Here the CDR3 DNA reads TGTGCCAGCAGGACTAGTTTCAGCGGTGCCTACGAGCAGTACTTC.

This clone was found a few times. The chain uses TRBV5-4 and TRBJ2-7; maybe TRBD1 (6 bases). The CDR3 is made up of 14 amino acids. Germline V lookup: CDR1 SGHNT, CDR2 YYREEE (reference sequence). V lost 0 bases and J 3 bases, leaving 10 bases between the germline ends. The CDR3 loop reads CASSLGRTVYEQYF. The CDR3 DNA follows: TGTGCCAGCAGCTTGGGGAGGACAGTCTACGAGCAGTACTTC.

The chain uses TRBV12-5 and TRBJ2-7, with a possible D match to TRBD2 (7 bases). V shed 6 bases and J shed 5 bases, with 14 bases lying between them. CDR3 size: 13 residues. Germline values: CDR1 LGHNT, CDR2 FRNRAP. The CDR3 coding sequence is TGTGCTAGTGGCTACCTGGGGGGGCACGAGCAGTACTTC. Translated, it gives CASGYLGGHEQYF.

CDR3 residues: CSVEDRDKNYGYTF. In DNA form, the CDR3 reads TGCAGCGTTGAAGATCGGGACAAAAACTATGGCTACACCTTC. The chain uses TRBV29-1 and TRBJ1-2; D possibly corresponds to TRBD1 (6 bases). CDR3 length equals 14 residues. The germline gives CDR1 SQVTM, CDR2 ANQGSEA. Deletions cut 0 bases from V and 2 bases from J, with 10 bases between.

The sample holds one count of this clone. The gene calls are TRBV10-1 and TRBJ2-1; tentative D call: TRBD2 (6 bases). The germline CDR1 and CDR2 sequences are WNHNN and SYGVQD (reference sequence). The V and J ends lost 4 bases and 9 bases respectively, with 19 bases between them. The CDR3 contains 15 residues. CDR3 DNA: TGCGCCAGCAGTGGGGGGGAGCGAGGAGAGGTTGAGCAGTTCTTC. Protein product: CASSGGERGEVEQFF.

This clone was seen just once. This specimen includes other DNA sequences encoding the same CDR3. The chain combines TRBV30 with TRBJ1-2, with D possibly matching TRBD1 (5 bases). The germline gives CDR1 GTSNPN, CDR2 SVGIG (reference sequence). The CDR3 has 11 amino acids. V lost 5 bases and J 7 bases, leaving 11 bases between the germline ends. The CDR3 nucleotides are TGTGCCTGGTCCGGGGGAGGTGGCTACACCTTC. This translates into CAWSGGGGYTF.

The chain links TRBV7-9 to TRBJ2-1; D is possibly TRBD2 (6 bases). Trimming shortened V by 2 bases and J by 7 bases, and 18 bases separated the two germline ends. Germline V gives CDR1 SEHNR, CDR2 FQNEAQ (reference sequence). The CDR3 sequence is 16 residues long. This CDR3 is CASSLSRGTRGNEQFF. The CDR3 DNA is TGTGCCAGCAGCTTATCGCGAGGGACCCGGGGGAATGAGCAGTTCTTC. Looking up the rest from reference TRBV7-9 and TRBJ2-1 gives the full variable domain: DTGVSQNPRHKITKRGQNVTFRCDPISEHNRLYWYRQTLGQGPEFLTYFQNEAQLEKSRLLSDRFSAERPKGSFSTLEIQRTEQGDSAMYLCASSLSRGTRGNEQFFGPGTRLTVL.

This CDR3 reads CASGLLTSGRADTQYF. The CDR3 DNA follows: TGTGCTAGTGGTTTGTTGACTAGCGGGAGGGCAGATACGCAGTATTTT. The rearrangement uses TRBV12-5 and TRBJ2-3; 14 bases agree with TRBD2. Looked up from germline, CDR1 is LGHNT and CDR2 is FRNRAP. V was clipped by 2 bases and J by 4 bases; unmatched bases: 2. The CDR3 length is 16 residues.

The chain carries TRBV11-2 and TRBJ1-1; maybe TRBD1 (5 bases). With 5 bases removed from V and 7 bases from J, the gap between germline ends came to 20 bases. Germline loops: CDR1 SGHAT, CDR2 FQNNGV. This CDR3 has 15 residues. The CDR3 bases are TGTGCCAGCAGCCTGGTAGGGGAGGATTACAGTGAAGCTTTCTTT. Translation: CASSLVGEDYSEAFF.

This rearrangement joins TRBV7-9 to TRBJ1-3; D call uncertain. V was pared by 7 bases and J by 0 bases, with 16 bases between. This CDR3 has 16 amino acids. Germline CDR1 reads SEHNR; CDR2 reads FQNEAQ (reference sequence). The CDR3 region has the DNA TGTGCCAGCACCCGAGGGATCTCCGACTCTGGAAACACCATATATTTT. It yields the protein CASTRGISDSGNTIYF.

This clone was counted once. The chain recombines TRBV29-1 with TRBJ2-1; no clear D. This CDR3 contains 12 residues. Trimming stripped 7 bases from V and 10 bases from J, with 17 bases between. The germline CDR1 and CDR2 sequences are SQVTM and ANQGSEA. The CDR3 loop is CSAAKEALEQFF. CDR3 DNA: TGCAGCGCCGCGAAAGAAGCCTTGGAGCAGTTCTTC.